This T cell receptor beta chain emerged from a study of blood T cells in healthy people across ages. The overall study: Every two T cells gave about one barcoded beta molecule via template switching.

The authors extracted at least 6 micrograms of total RNA per sample. CDR1 DFQATT and CDR2 SNEGSKA come from the germline V gene (reference sequence). Trimming shortened V by 5 bases and J by 3 bases, and 6 bases separated the two germline ends. The CDR3 extends over 11 amino acids. Findings and limits, study-wide: The study found more naive CD4+ cells and higher diversity in long-lived than aged donors.

On this clonotype itself: What it binds is unknown.

A second PCR, run for about 6 to 12 cycles, used a sample-barcoded 5' primer plus a J-beta primer mix. A minimum of 2.5 million CDR3-containing paired-end reads was obtained for each sample. Each CDR3 protein gets one entry after TCRdb re-called the 5' RACE reads with MiXCR. The sample consists of under 800,000 distinct CDR3 sequences, 35% to 45% of them appearing once. The TCR sequence derives from a woman aged 55-70 years in good health. V usage is TRBV20-1 and J usage is TRBJ2-3; D is possibly TRBD1 (5 bases). Material for sequencing was blood. In nucleotides, the CDR3 is TGCAGTGCTCCAGGGACAGATACGCAGTATTTT. This codes for CSAPGTDTQYF.